This TCR beta chain originates from a study of identical twins. Findings and limits, study-wide: Monozygotic twin pairs showed more out-of-frame TCR alpha sharing than models estimated.

TCRdb ran MiXCR on the 5' RACE reads and lists one entry per CDR3 protein. Of 460,000 or so distinct CDR3 sequences detected, about 14% appear once; the ten largest clones hold around 0.48%. Turning to this clonotype: Its target is unknown.

CDR3 length: 15 residues. V was clipped by 3 bases and J by 5 bases, with 17 bases between them. The V gene's germline CDR1 is KGHSH and CDR2 LQKENI. The same sample was also used in a study of yellow fever vaccine responses in identical twins.

V gene TRBV18 combines with J gene TRBJ2-7; tentative D call: TRBD2 (5 bases). Sequencing input: CD4+ T cells sorted from blood. The clonotype originates from a woman younger than 35 in good health. The CDR3 sequence is CASSPLDPPGNEQYF. The CDR3 region has the DNA TGTGCCAGCTCACCCTTAGACCCCCCGGGAAACGAGCAGTACTTC.